A selection of T cell receptor beta chains follows, all from one sample in a study of T-cell reconstitution after alpha-beta-depleted transplantation in children. TCRdb redid the calling of the PCR reads with MiXCR, one entry per CDR3 protein. The table records approximately 120,000 distinct CDR3 sequences, 8% to 10% of them present only once. This specimen was PBMCs, mostly from graft donor cells, taken 180 days after TCRalphabeta/CD19-depleted stem cell transplant. The receptor source for this set is a girl younger than two who had a stem cell transplant for combined immunodeficiency, so the T cells may come from the graft donor. Each CDR3 is given without its conserved first and last residue. Clone size is given for some rows only: seen once, a few or many times, or a class if the clone is expanded.

clone_size: NA; j_call: TRBJ2-2; v_call: TRBV5-1; cdr3_aa: ASSPEGRAGYTGELF
clone_size: few; j_call: TRBJ2-5; v_call: TRBV6-2/TRBV6-3; cdr3_aa: ASSNMGLAGGRTQY
clone_size: NA; j_call: TRBJ2-1; v_call: TRBV6-5; cdr3_aa: ASSYAGGRGYNEQF
clone_size: few; j_call: TRBJ2-2; v_call: TRBV29-1; cdr3_aa: SVGRGPPFRGTGELF
clone_size: NA; j_call: TRBJ2-1; v_call: TRBV7-2; cdr3_aa: ASSSSLTRGDEQF
clone_size: many; j_call: TRBJ2-3; v_call: TRBV7-2; cdr3_aa: ASSLLVTSFTDTQY
clone_size: few; j_call: TRBJ2-7; v_call: TRBV30; cdr3_aa: AWSSGRSMGYEQY
clone_size: few; j_call: TRBJ2-7; v_call: TRBV6-5; cdr3_aa: ASSYGRSRYEQY
clone_size: few; j_call: TRBJ1-4; v_call: TRBV20-1; cdr3_aa: SARVPPGQGEGLNEKLF
clone_size: many; j_call: TRBJ2-3; v_call: TRBV12-3/TRBV12-4; cdr3_aa: ASSSSGDTQY
clone_size: many; j_call: TRBJ2-3; v_call: TRBV27; cdr3_aa: ASSFRARDTQY
clone_size: few; j_call: TRBJ2-5; v_call: TRBV7-8; cdr3_aa: ASSLEHPETQY
clone_size: many; j_call: TRBJ1-2; v_call: TRBV9; cdr3_aa: ASSPGHVNYGYT
clone_size: few; j_call: TRBJ2-3; v_call: TRBV10-3; cdr3_aa: AISGQGTMEDTQY
clone_size: NA; j_call: TRBJ2-4; v_call: TRBV9; cdr3_aa: ASSVAYLGIQY
clone_size: NA; j_call: TRBJ2-7; v_call: TRBV6-1; cdr3_aa: ASSQAASLYEQY
clone_size: NA; j_call: TRBJ2-7; v_call: TRBV12-3/TRBV12-4; cdr3_aa: ASSLTSGVYEQY
clone_size: many; j_call: TRBJ2-1; v_call: TRBV6-5; cdr3_aa: ASRGQGSYNEQF
clone_size: few; j_call: TRBJ1-3; v_call: TRBV20-1; cdr3_aa: SAIYRKRNTIY
clone_size: few; j_call: TRBJ2-5; v_call: TRBV18; cdr3_aa: ASSRTGGGEETQY
clone_size: many; j_call: TRBJ2-2; v_call: TRBV12-3/TRBV12-4; cdr3_aa: ASSPDRAGELF
clone_size: NA; j_call: TRBJ2-7; v_call: TRBV7-2; cdr3_aa: ASSSWGGRGPSYEQY
clone_size: many; j_call: TRBJ2-1; v_call: TRBV27; cdr3_aa: ASSPAGDRVYNEQF
clone_size: few; j_call: TRBJ1-4; v_call: TRBV4-3; cdr3_aa: ASSQRTLKEKLF
clone_size: few; j_call: TRBJ2-3; v_call: TRBV30; cdr3_aa: AWSEGTQY
clone_size: NA; j_call: TRBJ2-7; v_call: TRBV10-3; cdr3_aa: AISRGDEQY
clone_size: few; j_call: TRBJ2-1; v_call: TRBV7-3; cdr3_aa: ASSPTPKIPYNEQF